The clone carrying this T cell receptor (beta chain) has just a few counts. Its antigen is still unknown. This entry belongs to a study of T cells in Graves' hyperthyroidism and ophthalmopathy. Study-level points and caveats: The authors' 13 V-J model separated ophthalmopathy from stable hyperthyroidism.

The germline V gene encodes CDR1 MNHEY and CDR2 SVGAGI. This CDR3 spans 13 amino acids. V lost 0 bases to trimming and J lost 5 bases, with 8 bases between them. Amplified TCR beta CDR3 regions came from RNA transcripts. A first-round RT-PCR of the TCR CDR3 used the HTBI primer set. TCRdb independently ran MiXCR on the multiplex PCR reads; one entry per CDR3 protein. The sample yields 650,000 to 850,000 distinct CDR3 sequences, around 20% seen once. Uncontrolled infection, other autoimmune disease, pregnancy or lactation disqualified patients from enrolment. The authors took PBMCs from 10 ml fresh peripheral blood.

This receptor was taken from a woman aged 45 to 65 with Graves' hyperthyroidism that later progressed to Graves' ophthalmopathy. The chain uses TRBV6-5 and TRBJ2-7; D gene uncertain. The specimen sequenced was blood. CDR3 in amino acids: CASSYSRLDEQYF. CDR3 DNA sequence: TGTGCCAGCAGTTACTCCCGGCTGGACGAGCAGTACTTC.